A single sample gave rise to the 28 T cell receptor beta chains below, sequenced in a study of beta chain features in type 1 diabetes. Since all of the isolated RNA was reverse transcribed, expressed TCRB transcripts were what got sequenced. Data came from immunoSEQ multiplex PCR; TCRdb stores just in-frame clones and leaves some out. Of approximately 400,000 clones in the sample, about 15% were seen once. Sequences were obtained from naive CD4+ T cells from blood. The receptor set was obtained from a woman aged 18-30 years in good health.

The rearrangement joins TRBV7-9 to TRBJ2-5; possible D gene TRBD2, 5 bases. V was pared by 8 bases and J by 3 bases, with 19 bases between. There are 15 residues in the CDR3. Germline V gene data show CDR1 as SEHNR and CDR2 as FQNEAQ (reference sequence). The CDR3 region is CASRSPAVEEETQYF. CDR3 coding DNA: TGTGCCAGCCGAAGTCCTGCGGTGGAGGAAGAGACCCAGTACTTC. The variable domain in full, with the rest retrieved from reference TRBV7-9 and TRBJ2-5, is DTGVSQNPRHKITKRGQNVTFRCDPISEHNRLYWYRQTLGQGPEFLTYFQNEAQLEKSRLLSDRFSAERPKGSFSTLEIQRTEQGDSAMYLCASRSPAVEEETQYFGPGTRLLVL.

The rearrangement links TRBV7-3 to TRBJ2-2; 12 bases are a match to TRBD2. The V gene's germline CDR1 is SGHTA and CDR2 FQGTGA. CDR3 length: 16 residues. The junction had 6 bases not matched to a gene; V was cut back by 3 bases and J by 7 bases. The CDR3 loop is CASSFKGTSGFGELFF. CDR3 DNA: TGTGCCAGCAGCTTTAAGGGGACTAGCGGGTTCGGGGAGCTGTTTTTT.

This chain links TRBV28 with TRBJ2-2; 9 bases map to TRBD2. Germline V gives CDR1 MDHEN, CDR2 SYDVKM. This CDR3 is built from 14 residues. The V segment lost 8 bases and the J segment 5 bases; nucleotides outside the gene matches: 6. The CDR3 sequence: CASGSGSVTGELFF. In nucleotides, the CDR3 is TGTGCCAGCGGTAGCGGGAGTGTAACCGGGGAGCTGTTTTTT.

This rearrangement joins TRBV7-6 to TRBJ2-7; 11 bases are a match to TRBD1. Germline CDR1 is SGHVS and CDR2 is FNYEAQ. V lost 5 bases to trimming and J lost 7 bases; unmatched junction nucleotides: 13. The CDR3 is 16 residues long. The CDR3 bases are TGTGCCAGCAGCCCCTACCCGGGACAGGGGGAGGGGGAGCAGTACTTC. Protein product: CASSPYPGQGEGEQYF.

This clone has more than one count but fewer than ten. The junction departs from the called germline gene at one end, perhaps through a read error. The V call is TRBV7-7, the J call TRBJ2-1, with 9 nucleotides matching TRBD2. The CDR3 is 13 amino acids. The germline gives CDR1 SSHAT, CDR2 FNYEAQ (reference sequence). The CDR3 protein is CASSFSGSPEQFF. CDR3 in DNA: TGTGCTAGCAGCTTTAGCGGGAGCCCTGAGCAGTTCTTC. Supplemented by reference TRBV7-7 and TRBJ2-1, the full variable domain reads GAGVSQSPRYKVTKRGQDVTLRCDPISSHATLYWYQQALGQGPEFLTYFNYEAQPDKSGLPSDRFSAERPEGSISTLTIQRTEQRDSAMYRCASSFSGSPEQFFGPGTRLTVL.

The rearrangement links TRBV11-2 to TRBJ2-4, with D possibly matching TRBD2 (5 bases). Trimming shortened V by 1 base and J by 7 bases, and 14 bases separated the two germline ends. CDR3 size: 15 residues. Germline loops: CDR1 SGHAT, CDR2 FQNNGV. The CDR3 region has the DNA TGTGCCAGCAGCTTAGTAATATGGTCGGGGAACATTCAGTACTTC. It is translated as CASSLVIWSGNIQYF.

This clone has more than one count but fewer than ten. In DNA, the CDR3 is TGTGCCAGCAGTGAATCGCGGACAAGCTATGGCTACACCTTC. Translating gives CASSESRTSYGYTF. The chain recombines TRBV25-1 with TRBJ1-2; D may be TRBD1 (5 bases). V was shortened by 1 base and J by 4 bases, with 10 bases between the two germline ends. The CDR3 is 14 residues long. The germline CDR1 and CDR2 sequences are MGHDK and SYGVNS.

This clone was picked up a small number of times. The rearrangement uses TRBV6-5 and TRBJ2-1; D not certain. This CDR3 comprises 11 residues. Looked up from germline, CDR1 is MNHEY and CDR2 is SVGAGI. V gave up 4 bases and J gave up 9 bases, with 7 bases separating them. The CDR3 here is CASSFYGEQFF. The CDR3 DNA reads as TGTGCCAGCAGTTTTTACGGTGAGCAGTTCTTC.

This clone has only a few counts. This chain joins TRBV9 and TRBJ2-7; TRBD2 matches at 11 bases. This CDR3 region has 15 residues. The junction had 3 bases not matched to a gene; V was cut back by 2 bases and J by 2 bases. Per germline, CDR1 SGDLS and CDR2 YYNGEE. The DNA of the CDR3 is TGTGCCAGCAGCGTCGGGACTAGCGGAGCCTACGAGCAGTACTTC. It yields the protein CASSVGTSGAYEQYF.

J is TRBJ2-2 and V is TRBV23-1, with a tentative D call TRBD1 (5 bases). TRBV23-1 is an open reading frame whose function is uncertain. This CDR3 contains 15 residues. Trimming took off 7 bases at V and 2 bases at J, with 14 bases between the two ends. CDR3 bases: TGCGCCAGCACCCAGGGCCTGATAAACACCGGGGAGCTGTTTTTT. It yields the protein CASTQGLINTGELFF.

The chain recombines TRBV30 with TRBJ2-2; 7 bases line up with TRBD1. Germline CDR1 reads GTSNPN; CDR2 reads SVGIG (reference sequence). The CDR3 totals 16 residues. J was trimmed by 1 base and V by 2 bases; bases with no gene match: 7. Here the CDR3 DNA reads TGTGCCTGGAGTTATTTGGACAGGAGGAACACCGGGGAGCTGTTTTTT. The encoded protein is CAWSYLDRRNTGELFF.

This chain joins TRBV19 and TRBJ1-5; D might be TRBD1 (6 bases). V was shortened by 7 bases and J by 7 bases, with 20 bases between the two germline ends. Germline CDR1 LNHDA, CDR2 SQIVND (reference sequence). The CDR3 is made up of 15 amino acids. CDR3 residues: CASTRRTAGAQPQHF. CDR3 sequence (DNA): TGTGCCAGTACCCGTCGGACCGCAGGGGCACAGCCCCAGCATTTT.

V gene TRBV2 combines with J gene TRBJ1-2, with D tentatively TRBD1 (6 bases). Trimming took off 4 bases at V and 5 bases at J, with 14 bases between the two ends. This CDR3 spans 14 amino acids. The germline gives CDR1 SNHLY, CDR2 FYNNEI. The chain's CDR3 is CASSGGHGQYGYTF. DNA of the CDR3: TGTGCCAGCAGTGGGGGACACGGGCAGTATGGCTACACCTTC.

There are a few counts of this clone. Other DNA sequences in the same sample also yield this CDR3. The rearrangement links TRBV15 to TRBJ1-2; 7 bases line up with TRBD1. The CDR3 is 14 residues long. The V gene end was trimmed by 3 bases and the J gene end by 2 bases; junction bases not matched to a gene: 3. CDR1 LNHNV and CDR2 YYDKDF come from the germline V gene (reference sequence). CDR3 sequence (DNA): TGTGCCACCAGCAGGCAACAGGGGAACTATGGCTACACCTTC. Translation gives CATSRQQGNYGYTF.

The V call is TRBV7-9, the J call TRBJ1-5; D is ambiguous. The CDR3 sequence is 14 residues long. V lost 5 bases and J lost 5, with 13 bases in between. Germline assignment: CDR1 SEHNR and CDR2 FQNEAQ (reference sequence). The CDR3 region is CASSPGIGDQPQHF. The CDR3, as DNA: TGTGCCAGCAGCCCGGGGATTGGAGATCAGCCCCAGCATTTT.

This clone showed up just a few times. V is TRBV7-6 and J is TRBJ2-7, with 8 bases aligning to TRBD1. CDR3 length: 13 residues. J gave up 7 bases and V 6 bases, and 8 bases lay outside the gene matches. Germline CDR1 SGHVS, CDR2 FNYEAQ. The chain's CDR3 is CASRAGTGKEQYF. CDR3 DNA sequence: TGTGCCAGCAGGGCCGGGACAGGAAAAGAGCAGTACTTC. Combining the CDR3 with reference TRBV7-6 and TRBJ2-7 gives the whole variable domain GAGVSQSPRYKVTKRGQDVALRCDPISGHVSLYWYRQALGQGPEFLTYFNYEAQQDKSGLPNDRFSAERPEGSISTLTIQRTEQRDSAMYRCASRAGTGKEQYFGPGTRLTVT.

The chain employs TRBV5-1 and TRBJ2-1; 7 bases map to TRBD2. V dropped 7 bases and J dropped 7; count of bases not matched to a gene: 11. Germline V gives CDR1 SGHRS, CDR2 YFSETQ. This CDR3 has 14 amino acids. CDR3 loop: CASGQGTTANEQFF. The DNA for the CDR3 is TGCGCCAGCGGACAAGGGACTACCGCGAATGAGCAGTTCTTC.

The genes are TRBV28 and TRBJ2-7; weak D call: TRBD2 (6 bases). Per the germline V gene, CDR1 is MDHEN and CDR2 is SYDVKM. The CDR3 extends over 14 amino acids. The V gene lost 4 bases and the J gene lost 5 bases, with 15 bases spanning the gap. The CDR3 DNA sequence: TGTGCCAGCAGTTCTGCGGGGAAACGGAACGAGCAGTACTTC. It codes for CASSSAGKRNEQYF.

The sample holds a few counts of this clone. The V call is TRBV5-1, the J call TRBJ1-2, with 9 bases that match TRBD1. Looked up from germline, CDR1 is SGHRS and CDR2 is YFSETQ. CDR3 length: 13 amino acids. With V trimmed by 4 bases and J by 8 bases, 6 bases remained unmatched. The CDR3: CASSVGQGNGYTF. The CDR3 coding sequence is TGCGCCAGCAGCGTGGGACAGGGTAACGGCTACACCTTC.

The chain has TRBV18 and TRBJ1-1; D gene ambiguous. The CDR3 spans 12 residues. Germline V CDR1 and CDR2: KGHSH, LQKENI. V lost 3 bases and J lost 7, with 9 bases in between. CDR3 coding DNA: TGTGCCAGCTCACCCCTAACAGATGAAGCTTTCTTT. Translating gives CASSPLTDEAFF.

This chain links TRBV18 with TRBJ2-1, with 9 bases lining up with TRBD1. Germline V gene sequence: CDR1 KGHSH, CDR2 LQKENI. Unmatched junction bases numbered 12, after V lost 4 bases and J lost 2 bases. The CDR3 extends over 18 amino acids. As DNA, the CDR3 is TGTGCCAGCTCACTCTCCCTTACCGGGACAGGGACCTACAATGAGCAGTTCTTC. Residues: CASSLSLTGTGTYNEQFF.

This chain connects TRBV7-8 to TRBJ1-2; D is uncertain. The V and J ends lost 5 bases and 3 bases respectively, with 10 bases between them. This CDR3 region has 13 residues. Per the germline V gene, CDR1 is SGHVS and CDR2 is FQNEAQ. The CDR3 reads CASSRSRDYGYTF. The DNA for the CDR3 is TGTGCCAGCAGCCGAAGTAGAGACTATGGCTACACCTTC.

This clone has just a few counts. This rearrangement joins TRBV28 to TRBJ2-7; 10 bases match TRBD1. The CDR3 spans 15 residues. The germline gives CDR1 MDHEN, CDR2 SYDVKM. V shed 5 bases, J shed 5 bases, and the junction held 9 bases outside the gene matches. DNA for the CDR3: TGTGCCAGCAGTCCACCCCTGGGACAGGGGAACGAGCAGTACTTC. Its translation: CASSPPLGQGNEQYF.

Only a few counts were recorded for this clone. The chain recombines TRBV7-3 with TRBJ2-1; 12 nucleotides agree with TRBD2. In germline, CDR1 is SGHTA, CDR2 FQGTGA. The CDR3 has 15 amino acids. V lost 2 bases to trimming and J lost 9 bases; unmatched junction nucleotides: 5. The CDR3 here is CASSLGLAGGAEQFF. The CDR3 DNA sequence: TGTGCCAGCAGCTTAGGGCTAGCGGGAGGGGCTGAGCAGTTCTTC.

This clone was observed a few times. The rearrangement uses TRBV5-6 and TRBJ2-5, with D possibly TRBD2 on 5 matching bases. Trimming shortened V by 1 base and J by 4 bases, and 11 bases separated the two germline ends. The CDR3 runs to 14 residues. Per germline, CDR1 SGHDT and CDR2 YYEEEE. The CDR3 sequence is CASSLRASRETQYF. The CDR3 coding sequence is TGTGCCAGCAGCTTGAGGGCTAGCCGAGAGACCCAGTACTTC.

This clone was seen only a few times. CDR3 nucleotide sequence: TGTGCCAGCAGGACGGACAGCTCCTACGAGCAGTACTTC. Encoded protein: CASRTDSSYEQYF. V and J are TRBV28 and TRBJ2-7, with a tentative D call TRBD1 (6 bases). The length of the CDR3 is 13 residues. Trimming left V 6 bases short and J 0 bases short, with 9 bases between. Per germline, CDR1 MDHEN and CDR2 SYDVKM.

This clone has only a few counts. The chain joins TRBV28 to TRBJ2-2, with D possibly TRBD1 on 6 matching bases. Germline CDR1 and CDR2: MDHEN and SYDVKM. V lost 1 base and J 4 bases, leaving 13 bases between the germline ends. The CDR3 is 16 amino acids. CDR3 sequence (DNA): TGTGCCAGCAGTTTATCTCCGACAGGAAGCACCGGGGAGCTGTTTTTT. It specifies CASSLSPTGSTGELFF.

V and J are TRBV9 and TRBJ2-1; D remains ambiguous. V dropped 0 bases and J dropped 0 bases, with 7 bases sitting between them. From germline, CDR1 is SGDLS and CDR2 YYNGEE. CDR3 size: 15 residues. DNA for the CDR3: TGTGCCAGCAGCGTAGGCGGAAACTCCTACAATGAGCAGTTCTTC. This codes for CASSVGGNSYNEQFF.